This T cell receptor beta chain was observed in a study of blood T cell repertoires in COVID-19. The method was immunoSEQ multiplex PCR; TCRdb's version includes in-frame clones alone and lacks a portion of them. The sample yields 360,000 or so clones, roughly 89% seen once. The CDR3 runs to 14 residues. CDR1 is GTSNPN and CDR2 is SVGIG in the germline V gene (reference sequence). V shed 0 bases, J shed 2 bases, and the junction held 3 bases outside the gene matches. V usage is TRBV30 and J usage is TRBJ1-1, with 7 bases identical to TRBD1. The sequencing sample was made of PBMCs or T cells enriched from blood (not recorded which). This sequence was found in a woman aged 25 to 39 who had recovered from COVID-19. The CDR3 bases are TGTGCCTGGAGTGTAACAGGGGCCAACACTGAAGCTTTCTTT. Its protein product is CAWSVTGANTEAFF.